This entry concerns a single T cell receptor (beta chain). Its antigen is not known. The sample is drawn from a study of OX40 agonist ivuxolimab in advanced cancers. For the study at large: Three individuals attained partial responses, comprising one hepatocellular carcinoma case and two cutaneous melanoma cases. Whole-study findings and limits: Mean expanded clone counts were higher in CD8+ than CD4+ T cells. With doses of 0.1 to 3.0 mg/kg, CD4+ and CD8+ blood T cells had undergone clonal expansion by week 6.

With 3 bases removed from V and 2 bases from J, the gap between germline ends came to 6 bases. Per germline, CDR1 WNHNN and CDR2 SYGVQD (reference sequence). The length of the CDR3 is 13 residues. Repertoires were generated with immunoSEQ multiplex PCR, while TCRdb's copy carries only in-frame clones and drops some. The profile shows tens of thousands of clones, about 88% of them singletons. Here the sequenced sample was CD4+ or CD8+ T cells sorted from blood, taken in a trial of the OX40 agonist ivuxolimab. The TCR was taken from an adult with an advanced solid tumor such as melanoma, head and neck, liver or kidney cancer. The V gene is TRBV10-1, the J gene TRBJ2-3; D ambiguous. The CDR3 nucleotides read TGCGCCAGCAGTGATGATCCCACAGATACGCAGTATTTT. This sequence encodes CASSDDPTDTQYF.